The rows below give T cell receptor beta chains drawn from one sample of a study of blood T cells in healthy people across ages. Using its own MiXCR run on the 5' RACE reads, TCRdb lists one record per CDR3 protein. The table has about 780,000 distinct CDR3 sequences, more than 35% seen once; the top ten hold 15% to 20%. Sequenced input: blood. The receptors come from a man at least 80 years old in good health. Both conserved end residues are part of each CDR3. The order of the fields is CDR3 length, D gene, clone size, V gene, J gene, CDR3 protein, CDR3 DNA. D genes are given only for firm matches. A row's size may be missing; if present it is once, few, many or a size class.

cdr3_length: 13; d_call: .; clone_size: few; v_call: TRBV5-1; j_call: TRBJ2-1; cdr3_aa: CASSAVGFNEQFF; cdr3_nt: TGCGCCAGCAGCGCTGTGGGGTTCAATGAGCAGTTCTTC
cdr3_length: 13; d_call: .; clone_size: .; v_call: TRBV10-3; j_call: TRBJ1-5; cdr3_aa: CAIKNGEGQPQHF; cdr3_nt: TGTGCCATCAAAAACGGGGAAGGTCAGCCCCAGCATTTT
cdr3_length: 14; d_call: .; clone_size: few; v_call: TRBV7-2; j_call: TRBJ2-7; cdr3_aa: CASSLGDGSYEQYF; cdr3_nt: TGCGCCAGCAGCTTGGGGGACGGATCCTACGAGCAGTACTTC
cdr3_length: 13; d_call: .; clone_size: few; v_call: TRBV10-3; j_call: TRBJ2-5; cdr3_aa: CAISARREETQYF; cdr3_nt: TGTGCCATCAGTGCCCGCCGCGAAGAGACCCAGTACTTC
cdr3_length: 13; d_call: .; clone_size: few; v_call: TRBV9; j_call: TRBJ2-7; cdr3_aa: CASSVGSAYEQYF; cdr3_nt: TGTGCCAGCAGCGTAGGCTCGGCCTACGAGCAGTACTTC
cdr3_length: 16; d_call: .; clone_size: few; v_call: TRBV12-3/TRBV12-4; j_call: TRBJ1-4; cdr3_aa: CASSSARGGVGEKLFF; cdr3_nt: TGTGCCAGCAGTTCAGCCCGGGGAGGCGTTGGTGAAAAACTGTTTTTT
cdr3_length: 13; d_call: .; clone_size: .; v_call: TRBV28; j_call: TRBJ2-5; cdr3_aa: CASTSIADNEQYF; cdr3_nt: TGTGCCAGCACCTCGATCGCGGACAATGAGCAGTACTTC
cdr3_length: 13; d_call: TRBD2; clone_size: .; v_call: TRBV7-6; j_call: TRBJ2-7; cdr3_aa: CASAASGDYEQYF; cdr3_nt: TGTGCCAGCGCCGCAAGCGGGGACTACGAGCAGTACTTC
cdr3_length: 12; d_call: .; clone_size: .; v_call: TRBV10-3; j_call: TRBJ2-5; cdr3_aa: CAISNFQETQYF; cdr3_nt: TGTGCCATCAGCAATTTCCAAGAGACCCAGTACTTC
cdr3_length: 15; d_call: TRBD2; clone_size: many; v_call: TRBV12-3/TRBV12-4; j_call: TRBJ2-3; cdr3_aa: CASRSSGASTDTQYF; cdr3_nt: TGTGCCAGCAGATCTAGCGGAGCTAGCACAGATACGCAGTATTTT
cdr3_length: 17; d_call: TRBD1; clone_size: once; v_call: TRBV6-2/TRBV6-3; j_call: TRBJ1-1; cdr3_aa: CASSYFWPGGSNTEAFF; cdr3_nt: TGTGCCAGCAGTTACTTCTGGCCAGGGGGTTCGAACACTGAAGCTTTCTTT
cdr3_length: 12; d_call: .; clone_size: .; v_call: TRBV28; j_call: TRBJ2-7; cdr3_aa: CASSLGRREQYF; cdr3_nt: TGTGCCAGCAGTTTGGGGCGGCGCGAGCAGTACTTC
cdr3_length: 15; d_call: .; clone_size: .; v_call: TRBV6-5; j_call: TRBJ2-1; cdr3_aa: CASRNHGPLFNEQFF; cdr3_nt: TGTGCCAGCAGGAATCACGGTCCCCTTTTCAATGAGCAGTTCTTC
cdr3_length: 15; d_call: .; clone_size: .; v_call: TRBV6-5; j_call: TRBJ2-7; cdr3_aa: CASSYAHAGPYEQYF; cdr3_nt: TGTGCCAGCAGTTACGCCCACGCCGGGCCCTACGAGCAGTACTTC
cdr3_length: 17; d_call: .; clone_size: .; v_call: TRBV5-1; j_call: TRBJ1-3; cdr3_aa: CASSLFPQGDSGNTIYF; cdr3_nt: TGCGCCAGCAGCCTCTTTCCCCAGGGAGATTCTGGAAACACCATATATTTT
cdr3_length: 13; d_call: .; clone_size: .; v_call: TRBV20-1; j_call: TRBJ2-4; cdr3_aa: CSATVFRAYVQYF; cdr3_nt: TGCAGTGCTACTGTGTTCAGGGCCTACGTGCAGTACTTC
cdr3_length: 14; d_call: TRBD2; clone_size: few; v_call: TRBV20-1; j_call: TRBJ2-5; cdr3_aa: CVAGGNPLGNEQYF; cdr3_nt: TGCGTAGCGGGAGGAAACCCTTTAGGCAATGAGCAGTACTTC
cdr3_length: 14; d_call: .; clone_size: .; v_call: TRBV20-1; j_call: TRBJ2-3; cdr3_aa: CSASGGRATDTQYF; cdr3_nt: TGCAGTGCTAGCGGGGGGCGGGCCACAGATACGCAGTATTTT
cdr3_length: 17; d_call: TRBD2; clone_size: few; v_call: TRBV4-2; j_call: TRBJ2-1; cdr3_aa: CASSQEIRLAGYNEQFF; cdr3_nt: TGTGCCAGCAGCCAAGAAATCAGGCTAGCGGGTTACAATGAGCAGTTCTTC
cdr3_length: 13; d_call: .; clone_size: few; v_call: TRBV12-3/TRBV12-4; j_call: TRBJ2-5; cdr3_aa: CASRSGVQETQYF; cdr3_nt: TGTGCCAGCAGAAGTGGGGTCCAAGAGACCCAGTACTTC
cdr3_length: 18; d_call: TRBD1; clone_size: .; v_call: TRBV7-9; j_call: TRBJ2-1; cdr3_aa: CASTFDRGDTYSYNEQFF; cdr3_nt: TGTGCCAGCACCTTCGACAGGGGGGACACCTACTCCTACAATGAGCAGTTCTTC
cdr3_length: 15; d_call: TRBD2; clone_size: .; v_call: TRBV6-2/TRBV6-3; j_call: TRBJ2-3; cdr3_aa: CASSATSGPTDTQYF; cdr3_nt: TGTGCCAGCAGTGCGACTAGCGGGCCCACAGATACGCAGTATTTT
cdr3_length: 14; d_call: .; clone_size: many; v_call: TRBV2; j_call: TRBJ2-3; cdr3_aa: CASSDEVAGDTQYF; cdr3_nt: TGTGCCAGCAGTGATGAGGTGGCAGGAGATACGCAGTATTTT
cdr3_length: 12; d_call: .; clone_size: .; v_call: TRBV29-1; j_call: TRBJ1-1; cdr3_aa: CSVEKARRQAFF; cdr3_nt: TGCAGCGTTGAAAAGGCCCGAAGGCAGGCTTTCTTT
cdr3_length: 16; d_call: .; clone_size: .; v_call: TRBV4-1; j_call: TRBJ1-5; cdr3_aa: CASSQEGGNSNQPQHF; cdr3_nt: TGCGCCAGCAGCCAAGAGGGGGGAAATAGCAATCAGCCCCAGCATTTT
cdr3_length: 12; d_call: TRBD2; clone_size: many; v_call: TRBV20-1; j_call: TRBJ2-5; cdr3_aa: CSARPTSETQYF; cdr3_nt: TGCAGTGCTCGACCGACTAGCGAGACCCAGTACTTC
cdr3_length: 16; d_call: .; clone_size: .; v_call: TRBV4-3; j_call: TRBJ2-7; cdr3_aa: CASSQYPRALTIEQYF; cdr3_nt: TGCGCCAGCAGCCAATACCCCAGGGCCCTTACGATCGAGCAGTACTTC
cdr3_length: 16; d_call: TRBD2; clone_size: few; v_call: TRBV4-1; j_call: TRBJ2-1; cdr3_aa: CASSQGTSGRFAKQFF; cdr3_nt: TGCGCCAGCAGCCAAGGAACTAGCGGGAGGTTTGCGAAGCAGTTCTTC
cdr3_length: 16; d_call: TRBD2; clone_size: .; v_call: TRBV29-1; j_call: TRBJ2-3; cdr3_aa: CSAAGLAGGRLDTQYF; cdr3_nt: TGCAGCGCTGCGGGACTAGCGGGAGGGCGTCTTGATACGCAGTATTTT
cdr3_length: 14; d_call: .; clone_size: many; v_call: TRBV9; j_call: TRBJ1-5; cdr3_aa: CASSSRASGQPQHF; cdr3_nt: TGTGCCAGCAGCTCCCGGGCATCGGGGCAGCCCCAGCATTTT
cdr3_length: 13; d_call: .; clone_size: many; v_call: TRBV10-3; j_call: TRBJ2-1; cdr3_aa: CAISEAGRNEQFF; cdr3_nt: TGTGCCATCAGTGAGGCAGGGAGAAATGAGCAGTTCTTC
cdr3_length: 15; d_call: .; clone_size: .; v_call: TRBV28; j_call: TRBJ2-7; cdr3_aa: CASSPGYLSSYEQYF; cdr3_nt: TGTGCCAGCAGTCCTGGCTACCTTAGCTCCTACGAGCAGTACTTC
cdr3_length: 13; d_call: .; clone_size: .; v_call: TRBV28; j_call: TRBJ2-2; cdr3_aa: CASSRRGAGELFF; cdr3_nt: TGTGCCAGCAGCCGGAGGGGTGCCGGGGAGCTGTTTTTT
cdr3_length: 14; d_call: TRBD2; clone_size: .; v_call: TRBV7-9; j_call: TRBJ2-1; cdr3_aa: CASSPVAGVSEQFF; cdr3_nt: TGTGCCAGCAGCCCGGTAGCGGGAGTTAGTGAGCAGTTCTTC
cdr3_length: 16; d_call: TRBD2; clone_size: .; v_call: TRBV7-8; j_call: TRBJ2-5; cdr3_aa: CASSSRGGGAVETQYF; cdr3_nt: TGTGCCAGCAGCTCCCGAGGCGGGGGGGCTGTCGAGACCCAGTACTTC
cdr3_length: 15; d_call: TRBD2; clone_size: once; v_call: TRBV3-1; j_call: TRBJ2-3; cdr3_aa: CASSQIAGGLTGQYF; cdr3_nt: TGTGCCAGCAGCCAAATAGCGGGAGGCTTAACGGGGCAGTATTTT
cdr3_length: 15; d_call: TRBD2; clone_size: .; v_call: TRBV11-2; j_call: TRBJ2-1; cdr3_aa: CASSLVGGTSNEQFF; cdr3_nt: TGTGCCAGCAGCTTAGTGGGGGGGACTAGCAATGAGCAGTTCTTC
cdr3_length: 17; d_call: TRBD2; clone_size: few; v_call: TRBV10-3; j_call: TRBJ2-7; cdr3_aa: CAISESLAGGPGGEQYF; cdr3_nt: TGTGCCATCAGTGAGTCTCTAGCGGGAGGGCCGGGAGGCGAGCAGTACTTC
cdr3_length: 15; d_call: TRBD2; clone_size: .; v_call: TRBV7-2; j_call: TRBJ2-3; cdr3_aa: CASSLSGGYTDTQYF; cdr3_nt: TGTGCCAGCAGCTTATCGGGAGGCTACACAGATACGCAGTATTTT
cdr3_length: 16; d_call: TRBD2; clone_size: few; v_call: TRBV7-2; j_call: TRBJ2-3; cdr3_aa: CASSNQAGLGTDTQYF; cdr3_nt: TGTGCCAGCAGCAATCAGGCCGGACTAGGCACAGATACGCAGTATTTT
cdr3_length: 16; d_call: .; clone_size: .; v_call: TRBV3-1; j_call: TRBJ2-3; cdr3_aa: CANSLTGTGNTDTQYF; cdr3_nt: TGTGCCAACAGCCTTACCGGGACGGGGAACACAGATACGCAGTATTTT
cdr3_length: 15; d_call: .; clone_size: once; v_call: TRBV7-9; j_call: TRBJ2-1; cdr3_aa: CASSLTQTQYNEQFF; cdr3_nt: TGTGCCAGCAGCTTAACGCAGACACAATACAATGAGCAGTTCTTC
cdr3_length: 12; d_call: .; clone_size: .; v_call: TRBV14; j_call: TRBJ2-5; cdr3_aa: CASSQYQVKQYF; cdr3_nt: TGTGCCAGCAGCCAATACCAGGTGAAGCAGTACTTC
cdr3_length: 13; d_call: .; clone_size: .; v_call: TRBV7-2; j_call: TRBJ1-3; cdr3_aa: CTSSSISGNTIYF; cdr3_nt: TGTACCAGCAGCTCCATTTCTGGAAACACCATATATTTT
cdr3_length: 16; d_call: .; clone_size: .; v_call: TRBV27; j_call: TRBJ2-7; cdr3_aa: CASSLSGGGISYEQYF; cdr3_nt: TGTGCCAGCAGTTTGTCAGGGGGAGGTATCTCCTACGAGCAGTACTTC
cdr3_length: 16; d_call: TRBD2; clone_size: many; v_call: TRBV7-2; j_call: TRBJ2-3; cdr3_aa: CASSPGTSGTTDTQYF; cdr3_nt: TGTGCCAGCAGCCCTGGGACTAGCGGGACCACAGATACGCAGTATTTT
cdr3_length: 14; d_call: .; clone_size: .; v_call: TRBV29-1; j_call: TRBJ2-1; cdr3_aa: CSGLGVSFPGEQFF; cdr3_nt: TGCAGCGGGTTAGGAGTCTCCTTCCCCGGTGAGCAGTTCTTC
cdr3_length: 13; d_call: .; clone_size: few; v_call: TRBV25-1; j_call: TRBJ1-1; cdr3_aa: CASKSGWGTEAFF; cdr3_nt: TGTGCCAGCAAATCAGGGTGGGGGACTGAAGCTTTCTTT
cdr3_length: 13; d_call: TRBD1; clone_size: once; v_call: TRBV27; j_call: TRBJ2-7; cdr3_aa: CAVGTGGIYEQYF; cdr3_nt: TGTGCCGTGGGGACAGGGGGTATTTACGAGCAGTACTTC